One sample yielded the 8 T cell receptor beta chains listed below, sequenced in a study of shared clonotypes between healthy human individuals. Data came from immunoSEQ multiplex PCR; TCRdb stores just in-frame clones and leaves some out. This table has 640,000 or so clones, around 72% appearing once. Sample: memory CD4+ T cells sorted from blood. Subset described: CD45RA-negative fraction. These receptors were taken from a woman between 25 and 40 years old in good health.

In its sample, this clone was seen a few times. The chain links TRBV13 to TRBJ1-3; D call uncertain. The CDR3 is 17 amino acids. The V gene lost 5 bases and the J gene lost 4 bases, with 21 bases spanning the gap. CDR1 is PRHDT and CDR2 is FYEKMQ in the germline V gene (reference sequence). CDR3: CASSPRWFGSLGNTIYF. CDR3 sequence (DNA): TGTGCCAGCAGCCCCCGTTGGTTTGGTAGCTTAGGAAACACCATATATTTT.

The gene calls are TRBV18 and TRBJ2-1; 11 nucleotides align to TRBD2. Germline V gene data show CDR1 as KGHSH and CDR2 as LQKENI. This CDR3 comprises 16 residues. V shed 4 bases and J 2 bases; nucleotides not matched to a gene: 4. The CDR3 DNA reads TGTGCCAGCTCACGGGGGACTAGCGGACCCTACAATGAGCAGTTCTTC. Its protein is CASSRGTSGPYNEQFF.

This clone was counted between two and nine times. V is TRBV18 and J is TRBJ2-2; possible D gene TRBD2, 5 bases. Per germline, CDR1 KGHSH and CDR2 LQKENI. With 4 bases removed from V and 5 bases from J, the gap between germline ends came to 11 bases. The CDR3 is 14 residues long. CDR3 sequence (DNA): TGTGCCAGCTCACGGGAGATGGGGACCGGGGAGCTGTTTTTT. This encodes CASSREMGTGELFF.

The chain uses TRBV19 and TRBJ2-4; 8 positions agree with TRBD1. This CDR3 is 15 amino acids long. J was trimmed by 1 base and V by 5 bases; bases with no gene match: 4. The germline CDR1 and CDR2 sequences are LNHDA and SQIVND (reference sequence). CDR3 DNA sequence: TGTGCCAGTAGTCCGCAGGGGGCTGCCAAAAACATTCAGTACTTC. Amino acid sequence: CASSPQGAAKNIQYF.

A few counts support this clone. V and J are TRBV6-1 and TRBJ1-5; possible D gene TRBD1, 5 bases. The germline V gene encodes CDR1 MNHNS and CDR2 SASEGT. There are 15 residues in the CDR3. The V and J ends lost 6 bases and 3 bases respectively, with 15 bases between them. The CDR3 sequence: CASRERGGYNQPQHF. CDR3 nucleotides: TGTGCCAGCAGGGAGCGGGGGGGATACAATCAGCCCCAGCATTTT.

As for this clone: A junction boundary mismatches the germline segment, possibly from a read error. In nucleotides, the CDR3 is TGTGCCAGCAGTTTTAAGAGTGCGGGACTAAGGACAGGGAAGGTCTTC. This encodes CASSFKSAGLRTGKVF. The chain combines TRBV28 with TRBJ2-1; TRBD1 is a possible D gene (8 bases). Germline V gene lookup returns CDR1 MDHEN and CDR2 SYDVKM. CDR3 size: 16 residues.

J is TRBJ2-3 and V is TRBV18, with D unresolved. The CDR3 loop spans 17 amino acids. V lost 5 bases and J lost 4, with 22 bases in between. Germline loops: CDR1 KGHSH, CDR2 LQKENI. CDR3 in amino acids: CASSSTSISLLSDTQYF. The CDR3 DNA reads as TGTGCCAGCTCATCGACCTCCATTTCGCTTCTCTCAGATACGCAGTATTTT. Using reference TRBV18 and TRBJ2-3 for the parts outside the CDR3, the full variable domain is NAGVMQNPRHLVRRRGQEARLRCSPMKGHSHVYWYRQLPEEGLKFMVYLQKENIIDESGMPKERFSAEFPKEGPSILRIQQVVRGDSAAYFCASSSTSISLLSDTQYFGPGTRLTVL.

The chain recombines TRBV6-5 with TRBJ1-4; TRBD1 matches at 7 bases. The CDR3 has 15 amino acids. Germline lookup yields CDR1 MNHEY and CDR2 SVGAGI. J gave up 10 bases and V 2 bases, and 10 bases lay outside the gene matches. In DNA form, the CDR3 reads TGTGCCAGCAGTTACATCACGACAGGGCGCGGAAAACTGTTTTTT. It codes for CASSYITTGRGKLFF.